This T cell receptor (beta chain) stems from a study of shared clonotypes between healthy human individuals. Looking at the study overall: A couple of women and a few men aged 18 to 49 made up the donors. Findings and caveats of the study: Only blood underwent sampling, and tissue repertoires likely differ. There were few donors, and this limited the genetic and exposure-history diversity represented.

Trimming took 1 base from V and 0 from J, leaving 13 bases between them. The CDR3 contains 17 residues. The germline V gene has CDR1 MGHRA and CDR2 YSYEKL. TCRdb's table, derived via immunoSEQ multiplex PCR, lists solely in-frame clones and lacks some. The sample consists of about 2.4 million clones, more than 85% of them appearing once. As regards this clone: Its target is not known.

The J gene is TRBJ1-3, the V gene TRBV4-1; D is ambiguous. Sequences were obtained from naive CD4+ T cells from PBMCs. Subset given: CD45RA+ positively selected. The TCR comes from a man younger than 35 in good health. Some clones in this sample may be carry-over from other donors' samples. The DNA for the CDR3 is TGCGCCAGCAGCCAAGGTACCCTACCGCGCTCTGGAAACACCATATATTTT. The encoded protein is CASSQGTLPRSGNTIYF.